Below, 22 T cell receptor beta chains from the same sample are listed, as sequenced in a study of early T cells in non-severe SARS-CoV-2 infection. MiXCR was run by TCRdb on the 5' RACE reads, yielding one entry per CDR3 protein. The sample includes about 87,000 distinct CDR3 sequences, 14% of them seen just once. The sample consisted of whole blood. The receptors originated from an adult who was a healthcare worker with PCR-confirmed SARS-CoV-2 infection or an uninfected control (not recorded which).

The rearrangement links TRBV6-2 or TRBV6-3 to TRBJ1-5; D might be TRBD1 (6 bases). V lost 2 bases and J 6 bases, leaving 23 bases between the germline ends. The CDR3 has 18 residues. Germline loops: CDR1 MNHEY, CDR2 SVGEGT. The CDR3 nucleotides are TGTGCCAGCAGTTACGTGTACAGGGCGCGACGAGGGGGTCAGCCCCAGCATTTT. Translating gives CASSYVYRARRGGQPQHF.

This clonotype was counted a few times. The chain employs TRBV30 and TRBJ1-2, with D uncertain. Germline CDR1 GTSNPN, CDR2 SVGIG (reference sequence). V was trimmed by 2 bases and J by 0 bases, leaving 10 bases between them. This CDR3 has 14 residues. As DNA, the CDR3 is TGTGCCTGGAGTTCAGCAACTTCTAACTATGGCTACACCTTC. As protein: CAWSSATSNYGYTF.

V and J are TRBV6-5 and TRBJ2-7; 9 bases line up with TRBD2. There are 16 residues in the CDR3. CDR1 is MNHEY, CDR2 SVGAGI, per germline. V gave up 0 bases and J gave up 5 bases; unmatched junction bases: 8. In DNA form, the CDR3 reads TGTGCCAGCAGTTACTCGATGGGAGCGGGGGGCCACGAGCAGTACTTC. Its protein product is CASSYSMGAGGHEQYF.

V and J are TRBV11-3 and TRBJ2-5; 7 bases are a match to TRBD1. V trimming: 2 bases; J trimming: 4 bases; junction bases outside the gene matches: 7. CDR3 length: 15 amino acids. Germline V gives CDR1 SGHNT, CDR2 YENEEA. The CDR3 sequence is CASSLRQGEGETQYF. The DNA for the CDR3 is TGTGCCAGCAGCTTAAGACAGGGTGAAGGAGAGACCCAGTACTTC.

As regards this clonotype: A much larger clone is a single base away; this may be a read error. It is likely a read error, because the conserved phenylalanine at the end of the CDR3 is missing. The chain uses TRBV18 and TRBJ2-3, with 14 nucleotides matching TRBD2. The CDR3 loop spans 18 amino acids. From germline, CDR1 is KGHSH and CDR2 LQKENI. The V and J ends lost 6 bases and 0 bases, in that order; junction bases with no gene match: 8. The chain's CDR3 is CASSRTSGGLTSTDTQYL. DNA for the CDR3: TGTGCCAGCTCGCGGACTAGCGGGGGGCTCACTAGCACAGATACGCAGTATCTT.

This chain connects TRBV4-3 to TRBJ2-4; perhaps TRBD2 as D (7 bases). V was cut by 0 bases and J by 3 bases, with 15 bases left in between. The germline CDR1 and CDR2 sequences are LGHNA and YSLEER. The CDR3 has 17 amino acids. CDR3 DNA: TGCGCCAGCAGCCAAGAGGAGGGGGGGCCGAGCAAAAACATTCAGTACTTC. This codes for CASSQEEGGPSKNIQYF.

This clonotype was observed at least ten times. The chain combines TRBV12-3 or TRBV12-4 with TRBJ2-7; maybe TRBD2 (6 bases). This CDR3 spans 13 amino acids. V dropped 0 bases and J dropped 4 bases, with 7 bases sitting between them. CDR3 bases: TGTGCCAGCAGTTTAGCGGAGGGATACGAGCAGTACTTC. Its protein product is CASSLAEGYEQYF.

This clonotype came up a few times. This chain uses TRBV9 with TRBJ2-2; D gene uncertain. The V end was cut by 0 bases, the J end by 5 bases, with 5 bases between. The germline CDR1 and CDR2 sequences are SGDLS and YYNGEE. CDR3 length equals 13 residues. CDR3 in amino acids: CASSVAVTGELFF. CDR3 in DNA: TGTGCCAGCAGCGTAGCAGTGACCGGGGAGCTGTTTTTT.

The V call is TRBV7-9, the J call TRBJ2-7; a possible D gene is TRBD2 (6 bases). V was cut by 4 bases and J by 5 bases, with 18 bases left in between. Germline V gene sequence: CDR1 SEHNR, CDR2 FQNEAQ (reference sequence). This CDR3 spans 15 amino acids. The CDR3 region is CASSSLRQGGDEQYF. DNA for the CDR3: TGTGCCAGCAGCTCCCTCCGGCAAGGCGGGGACGAGCAGTACTTC.

V and J are TRBV2 and TRBJ2-2; the D is unclear. The CDR3 contains 13 residues. With 8 bases removed from V and 3 bases from J, the gap between germline ends came to 10 bases. Per germline, CDR1 SNHLY and CDR2 FYNNEI. In DNA, the CDR3 is TGTGCCAGCTCAATTGGTTACACCGGGGAGCTGTTTTTT. The encoded protein is CASSIGYTGELFF. The variable domain in full, with the rest retrieved from reference TRBV2 and TRBJ2-2, is EPEVTQTPSHQVTQMGQEVILRCVPISNHLYFYWYRQILGQKVEFLVSFYNNEISEKSEIFDDQFSVERPDGSNFTLKIRSTKLEDSAMYFCASSIGYTGELFFGEGSRLTVL.

The chain joins TRBV28 to TRBJ2-2; D ambiguous. The germline V and J ends were trimmed by 9 bases and 4 bases, with 9 bases remaining between them. This CDR3 is built from 12 residues. The germline CDR1 and CDR2 sequences are MDHEN and SYDVKM. The CDR3 region is CASTRFTGELFF. CDR3 in DNA: TGTGCCAGTACACGGTTCACCGGGGAGCTGTTTTTT.

This clonotype was picked up a small number of times. This chain links TRBV11-3 with TRBJ1-1; possible D gene TRBD1, 6 bases. Trimming took 3 bases from V and 3 from J, leaving 14 bases between them. This CDR3 has 15 amino acids. From germline, CDR1 is SGHNT and CDR2 YENEEA. The CDR3 is CASSLGGGMDTEAFF. CDR3 coding DNA: TGTGCCAGCAGCTTGGGAGGGGGGATGGACACTGAAGCTTTCTTT.

The rearrangement uses TRBV14 and TRBJ1-2; no reliable D call. V dropped 1 base and J dropped 4 bases, with 4 bases sitting between them. Looked up from germline, CDR1 is SGHDN and CDR2 is FVKESK. This CDR3 region has 12 residues. The CDR3 reads CASSQVSYGYTF. In nucleotides, the CDR3 is TGTGCCAGCAGCCAAGTCAGCTATGGCTACACCTTC.

Details on this clonotype: One end of the junction varies from germline; a read error may be responsible. The chain recombines TRBV18 with TRBJ2-3; D may be TRBD1 or TRBD2 (5 bases each). The CDR3 has 11 residues. The germline CDR1 and CDR2 sequences are KGHSH and LQKENI. The CDR3 spells CASPPRDLQYF. CDR3 in DNA: TGTGCCAGCCCACCACGGGACCTGCAGTATTTT.

This clonotype was found a few times. The chain has TRBV21-1 and TRBJ1-6. TRBV21-1 is classified as a pseudogene. The CDR3 sequence is 13 residues long. The CDR3 nucleotides are TGTGCCGGCGGTACAGCCTATAATTCACCCCTCCACTTT. Its protein product is CAGGTAYNSPLHF.

This clonotype came up a few times. The chain couples TRBV28 to TRBJ1-2, with D maybe TRBD1 (6 bases). Trimming removed 3 bases from V and 3 bases from J, with 11 bases in between. The CDR3 spans 14 residues. Germline V lookup: CDR1 MDHEN, CDR2 SYDVKM. The CDR3 region is CASSFPTGYYGYTF. In DNA, the CDR3 is TGTGCCAGCAGTTTCCCGACAGGCTACTATGGCTACACCTTC.

This chain links TRBV6-1 with TRBJ1-1; D remains unclear. Germline CDR1 MNHNS, CDR2 SASEGT. The CDR3 is 14 amino acids. V was trimmed by 7 bases and J by 0 bases, leaving 12 bases between them. The CDR3 here is CASTSLGLNTEAFF. CDR3 DNA: TGTGCCAGCACCTCCCTGGGGTTGAACACTGAAGCTTTCTTT.

The chain recombines TRBV29-1 with TRBJ2-7; D might be TRBD1 or TRBD2, each matching 5 bases. The CDR3 sequence is 14 residues long. V dropped 1 base and J dropped 2 bases, with 12 bases sitting between them. Germline-derived CDR1 and CDR2 are SQVTM and ANQGSEA. CDR3 loop: CSVEGAGRAYEQYF. DNA for the CDR3: TGCAGCGTTGAAGGGGCAGGGCGGGCCTACGAGCAGTACTTC.

This clonotype was counted at least ten times. The J gene is TRBJ2-3, the V gene TRBV6-1; 8 bases map to TRBD2. CDR3 size: 15 residues. Germline trimming cut 6 bases from V and 1 base from J; bases unmatched to any gene: 6. Germline-derived CDR1 and CDR2 are MNHNS and SASEGT. CDR3 residues: CASRFGGAGTDTQYF. For the CDR3, the DNA is TGTGCCAGCAGATTCGGGGGGGCTGGCACAGATACGCAGTATTTT.

The CDR3 DNA is TGCAGTGCTCGGGGTTCTAGCGGGGGTACAGATACGCAGTATTTT. Protein sequence: CSARGSSGGTDTQYF. V and J are TRBV20-1 and TRBJ2-3; TRBD2 matches at 10 bases. CDR1 is DFQATT and CDR2 is SNEGSKA in the germline V gene (reference sequence). CDR3 length equals 15 residues. The J segment lost 3 bases and the V segment lost 5 bases, leaving 8 bases of the junction unmatched.

The CDR3 sequence: CASSYSLYHLDYTF. In nucleotides, the CDR3 is TGTGCCAGCAGTTACTCGCTTTATCACTTAGACTACACCTTC. The gene calls are TRBV6-5 and TRBJ1-2; D ambiguous. The CDR3 has 14 residues. With 0 bases removed from V and 10 bases from J, the gap between germline ends came to 15 bases. Germline V CDR1 and CDR2: MNHEY, SVGAGI.

The sample holds many counts of this clonotype. The chain uses TRBV27 and TRBJ2-6, with 7 positions matching TRBD1. CDR1 is MNHEY, CDR2 SMNVEV, per germline (reference sequence). J lost 0 bases, V lost 6 bases, and 8 bases had no gene match. This CDR3 contains 17 residues. The CDR3 DNA reads as TGTGCCAGCAGAACGACAGGGACAAGCTCTGGGGCCAACGTCCTGACTTTC. It specifies CASRTTGTSSGANVLTF. The entire variable domain, with the rest obtained from reference TRBV27 and TRBJ2-6, is as follows: EAQVTQNPRYLITVTGKKLTVTCSQNMNHEYMSWYRQDPGLGLRQIYYSMNVEVTDKGDVPEGYKVSRKEKRNFPLILESPSPNQTSLYFCASRTTGTSSGANVLTFGAGSRLTVL.